Listed here are 11 T cell receptor beta chains from one sample, sequenced in a study of early T cells in non-severe SARS-CoV-2 infection. TCRdb re-called the 5' RACE reads with MiXCR, one entry per CDR3 protein. The sample records under 65,000 distinct CDR3 sequences, roughly 12% being singletons. The sequencing input was whole blood. These receptors were obtained from an adult who was a healthcare worker with PCR-confirmed SARS-CoV-2 infection or an uninfected control (not recorded which).

This clonotype was counted ten times or more. The genes are TRBV20-1 and TRBJ1-4; 9 nucleotides line up with TRBD1. Germline V CDR1 and CDR2: DFQATT, SNEGSKA (reference sequence). The CDR3 sequence is 14 residues long. The junction had 5 bases not matched to a gene; V was cut back by 1 base and J by 8 bases. Here the CDR3 DNA reads TGCAGTGCTAGAGTTGGGACAGGGAGAGAAAAACTGTTTTTT. It specifies CSARVGTGREKLFF.

This clonotype appeared many times. This sequence joins TRBV15 and TRBJ2-1; D is undetermined. Germline loops: CDR1 LNHNV, CDR2 YYDKDF (reference sequence). The CDR3 is 18 residues long. V shed 0 bases and J shed 0 bases, with 15 bases lying between them. CDR3 region: CATSRDYLDPSSYNEQFF. In DNA form, the CDR3 reads TGTGCCACCAGCAGAGATTACCTGGACCCTAGCTCCTACAATGAGCAGTTCTTC.

This clonotype was observed a few times. The rearrangement joins TRBV20-1 to TRBJ2-4, with TRBD2 matching over 10 bases. With 0 bases clipped from V and 0 bases from J, the junction kept 5 bases outside the gene matches. The CDR3 is 17 residues long. Per the germline V gene, CDR1 is DFQATT and CDR2 is SNEGSKA (reference sequence). The CDR3 is CSARDRSGRVAKNIQYF. In DNA, the CDR3 is TGCAGTGCTAGAGATAGGAGCGGGAGGGTAGCCAAAAACATTCAGTACTTC.

This clonotype has only a few counts. The V and J genes are TRBV6-1 and TRBJ2-7; D is unclear. The CDR3 length is 15 residues. V lost 2 bases to trimming and J lost 1 base, with 12 bases between them. Germline loops: CDR1 MNHNS, CDR2 SASEGT. The CDR3 loop reads CASSERSGYSYEQYF. The DNA for the CDR3 is TGTGCCAGCAGTGAACGCAGTGGCTATTCCTACGAGCAGTACTTC.

This clonotype appeared a few times. The rearrangement joins TRBV19 to TRBJ2-3; D not certain. The ends were cut back, 7 bases at V and 6 bases at J, with 14 bases in the middle. Germline assignment: CDR1 LNHDA and CDR2 SQIVND (reference sequence). This CDR3 has 13 amino acids. Written as DNA, the CDR3 is TGTGCCAGTACCGCAGATGGCTCCGATACGCAGTATTTT. Translating gives CASTADGSDTQYF.

The chain couples TRBV9 to TRBJ2-5; maybe TRBD1 (6 bases). V was clipped by 0 bases and J by 4 bases, with 10 bases between them. This CDR3 has 14 amino acids. Germline lookup yields CDR1 SGDLS and CDR2 YYNGEE. The CDR3 protein is CASSVGRGGETQYF. The CDR3 bases are TGTGCCAGCAGCGTAGGCAGAGGGGGAGAGACCCAGTACTTC.

At least ten counts were recorded for this clonotype. V gene TRBV7-2 combines with J gene TRBJ1-2; 8 positions match TRBD1. Trimming removed 5 bases from V and 7 bases from J; junction bases left unmatched: 12. Germline-derived CDR1 and CDR2 are SGHTA and FQGNSA. The CDR3 loop spans 15 amino acids. The CDR3 region has the DNA TGTGCCAGCAGCCCCTTCTCGACAGGGGAGGGTGGCTACACCTTC. It codes for CASSPFSTGEGGYTF. The full variable domain, in which reference TRBV7-2 and TRBJ1-2 provide the parts outside the CDR3, is GAGVSQSPSNKVTEKGKDVELRCDPISGHTALYWYRQSLGQGLEFLIYFQGNSAPDKSGLPSDRFSAERTGGSVSTLTIQRTQQEDSAVYLCASSPFSTGEGGYTFGSGTRLTVV.

This clonotype was seen ten or more times. The gene calls are TRBV29-1 and TRBJ2-5; 12 bases agree with TRBD2. The CDR3 extends over 14 amino acids. CDR1 is SQVTM and CDR2 is ANQGSEA in the germline V gene. The V gene end was trimmed by 5 bases and the J gene end by 3 bases; junction bases not matched to a gene: 4. CDR3 region: CSVWTSGTKETQYF. In DNA, the CDR3 is TGCAGCGTTTGGACTAGCGGGACCAAAGAGACCCAGTACTTC.

The sample holds many counts of this clonotype. This chain uses TRBV11-2 with TRBJ2-1; the D is unclear. The CDR3 totals 12 residues. V was clipped by 8 bases and J by 9 bases, with 14 bases between them. Germline loops: CDR1 SGHAT, CDR2 FQNNGV. The CDR3 region has the DNA TGTGCCAGCCGAGGTTTATCGGGTGAGCAGTTCTTC. This translates into CASRGLSGEQFF. The whole variable domain, remainder taken from reference TRBV11-2 and TRBJ2-1, is EAGVAQSPRYKIIEKRQSVAFWCNPISGHATLYWYQQILGQGPKLLIQFQNNGVVDDSQLPKDRFSAERLKGVDSTLKIQPAKLEDSAVYLCASRGLSGEQFFGPGTRLTVL.

Only a few counts were recorded for this clonotype. The CDR3 is CASSQSRPEQYF. CDR3 DNA: TGTGCCAGCAGCCAGTCTCGGCCCGAGCAGTACTTC. The chain joins TRBV28 to TRBJ2-7, with D unclear. CDR3 size: 12 residues. The germline V and J ends were trimmed by 6 bases and 6 bases, with 12 bases remaining between them. The germline V gene encodes CDR1 MDHEN and CDR2 SYDVKM.

This clonotype was seen repeatedly, ten times or more. V usage is TRBV12-3 or TRBV12-4 and J usage is TRBJ1-1; perhaps TRBD1 as D (6 bases). V was trimmed by 6 bases and J by 7 bases, leaving 12 bases between them. This CDR3 spans 12 amino acids. CDR3 bases: TGTGCCAGCAGCCGAGACAGGTTTGAAGCTTTCTTT. The encoded protein is CASSRDRFEAFF.